The clone carrying this TCR beta chain was detected ten times or more. The antigen remains unidentified. The TCR beta CDR3 regions underwent amplification using RNA transcripts as the source. Researchers ran a first-round RT-PCR on the TCR CDR3 using the HTBI primer set. TCRdb recomputed calls from the multiplex PCR reads with MiXCR, one row per CDR3 protein. Found here are a few hundred thousand distinct CDR3 sequences, 15% to 18% of them singletons; the top ten hold approximately 8%. Losses at the gene ends were 5 bases for V and 1 base for J; bases not matched to a gene: 5. The CDR3 loop spans 15 amino acids. The germline V gene has CDR1 MDHEN and CDR2 SYDVKM. The entry originates in a study of T cells in Graves' hyperthyroidism and ophthalmopathy. Study results and caveats: The model's output predicted ophthalmopathy at a median of 6.5 months prior to onset.

Cells are PBMCs isolated from 9 to 10 ml of fresh blood. This TCR was sampled from a woman between 18 and 30 years old with Graves' hyperthyroidism. J is TRBJ2-3 and V is TRBV28; 8 bases are a match to TRBD1. Sequencing was performed on blood. The CDR3 sequence is CASSTPGQGTDTQYF. DNA of the CDR3: TGTGCCAGCAGTACTCCGGGACAGGGCACAGATACGCAGTATTTT. Supplemented by reference TRBV28 and TRBJ2-3, the full variable domain reads DVKVTQSSRYLVKRTGEKVFLECVQDMDHENMFWYRQDPGLGLRLIYFSYDVKMKEKGDIPEGYSVSREKKERFSLILESASTNQTSMYLCASSTPGQGTDTQYFGPGTRLTVL.